These 16 T cell receptor beta chains were all obtained from the same sample, sequenced in a study of shared clonotypes between healthy human individuals (dated by TCRdb to 2018 to 2021). The library was built by means of the immunoSEQ multiplex PCR assay. TCRdb took over this immuneACCESS table, retaining in-frame rearrangements with V and J assigned. Such tables are incomplete; in checked studies, under half of the missing clones stem from an unresolved V gene, and the remainder is unexplained. For this sample there are approximately 2.4 million clones; approximately 94% appear just once. The top ten hold around 0.13% of the sample. The sequenced sample was naive CD4+ T cells sorted from blood. According to the study, the label for this sample's cell subset or site signals: CD45RA+ positively selected. These receptors came from a young man in good health.

The chain is built from TRBV30 and TRBJ2-2, with TRBD2 matching over 7 bases. Trimming removed 1 base from V and 6 bases from J; junction bases left unmatched: 5. The CDR3 has 14 amino acids. The germline CDR1 and CDR2 sequences are GTSNPN and SVGIG (reference sequence). The CDR3 DNA is TGTGCCTGGAGTGGCCCCCGGGGGGCCGGGGAGCTGTTTTTT. Translated, it gives CAWSGPRGAGELFF.

V is TRBV25-1 and J is TRBJ2-2; D is uncertain. The CDR3 consists of 12 residues. Germline V gives CDR1 MGHDK, CDR2 SYGVNS. V lost 3 bases, J lost 6 bases, and 5 bases lay in between. CDR3 protein: CASSDASGELFF. CDR3 DNA sequence: TGTGCCAGCAGTGATGCATCCGGGGAGCTGTTTTTT.

The chain uses TRBV28 and TRBJ2-1; TRBD2 aligns across 9 bases. The CDR3 spans 16 residues. CDR1 and CDR2 from the germline V gene are MDHEN and SYDVKM. With V trimmed by 2 bases and J by 8 bases, 10 bases remained unmatched. In nucleotides, the CDR3 is TGTGCCAGCAGTTTACTCACCGGGACTAGCCCCCATGAGCAGTTCTTC. This translates into CASSLLTGTSPHEQFF.

This chain connects TRBV2 to TRBJ2-1; D gene uncertain. Germline V lookup: CDR1 SNHLY, CDR2 FYNNEI. The V and J ends lost 6 bases and 6 bases respectively, with 12 bases between them. The CDR3 extends over 13 amino acids. CDR3 in amino acids: CASSLSSANEQFF. The CDR3 DNA is TGTGCCAGCAGCCTCTCAAGCGCCAATGAGCAGTTCTTC.

The chain has TRBV19 and TRBJ1-5, with TRBD1 matching over 8 bases. Germline trimming cut 4 bases from V and 2 bases from J; bases unmatched to any gene: 7. CDR1 and CDR2 from the germline V gene are LNHDA and SQIVND (reference sequence). The CDR3 has 16 amino acids. CDR3 bases: TGTGCCAGTAGTACAACGGGGGGACAGGGCAATCAGCCCCAGCATTTT. Its translation is CASSTTGGQGNQPQHF.

This chain uses TRBV5-1 with TRBJ2-7; D is uncertain. The germline V gene has CDR1 SGHRS and CDR2 YFSETQ. V lost 6 bases and J lost 2, with 9 bases in between. The CDR3 has 12 amino acids. CDR3 amino acids: CASKDEAYEQYF. CDR3 DNA: TGCGCCAGCAAGGACGAAGCCTACGAGCAGTACTTC.

V is TRBV28 and J is TRBJ2-7; D is uncertain. The V gene lost 5 bases and the J gene lost 6 bases, with 11 bases spanning the gap. The germline V gene has CDR1 MDHEN and CDR2 SYDVKM. This CDR3 contains 12 residues. Written as DNA, the CDR3 is TGTGCCAGCAGTCCTCCCACTGGCGAGCAGTACTTC. Translation: CASSPPTGEQYF.

The chain combines TRBV4-3 with TRBJ2-3; the D gene is possibly TRBD2 (5 bases). The CDR3 extends over 13 amino acids. Trimming left V 0 bases short and J 9 bases short, with 10 bases between. The V gene's germline CDR1 is LGHNA and CDR2 YSLEER. The CDR3 coding sequence is TGCGCCAGCAGCCAAGACCTACAGCGGACGCAGTATTTT. It specifies CASSQDLQRTQYF.

Details on this clone: This same CDR3 is encoded by further DNA sequences in the sample. The J gene is TRBJ2-2, the V gene TRBV5-1; either TRBD1 or TRBD2 may fit D (5 bases each). The CDR3 consists of 15 residues. Per germline, CDR1 SGHRS and CDR2 YFSETQ. V was pared by 0 bases and J by 0 bases, with 6 bases between. The CDR3 DNA is TGCGCCAGCAGCTTGGAGGGACCGAACACCGGGGAGCTGTTTTTT. Its protein is CASSLEGPNTGELFF. Complete variable domain (other parts from reference TRBV5-1 and TRBJ2-2): KAGVTQTPRYLIKTRGQQVTLSCSPISGHRSVSWYQQTPGQGLQFLFEYFSETQRNKGNFPGRFSGRQFSNSRSEMNVSTLELGDSALYLCASSLEGPNTGELFFGEGSRLTVL.

This chain joins TRBV6-5 and TRBJ2-1; no clear D gene. V lost 0 bases and J lost 4, with 10 bases in between. The germline CDR1 and CDR2 sequences are MNHEY and SVGAGI. The CDR3 length is 15 residues. As DNA, the CDR3 is TGTGCCAGCAGTTACTCGATTCTCGAGTACAATGAGCAGTTCTTC. Translation: CASSYSILEYNEQFF.

The CDR3 DNA reads as TGTGCCAGCAGCCAGGACAGGGGGCATTACGAGCAGTACTTC. It codes for CASSQDRGHYEQYF. The V and J genes are TRBV7-2 and TRBJ2-7, with 11 bases identical to TRBD1. The CDR3 loop spans 14 amino acids. CDR1 SGHTA and CDR2 FQGNSA come from the germline V gene. V shed 5 bases, J shed 4 bases, and the junction held 4 bases outside the gene matches. Variable domain in full (rest from reference TRBV7-2 and TRBJ2-7): GAGVSQSPSNKVTEKGKDVELRCDPISGHTALYWYRQSLGQGLEFLIYFQGNSAPDKSGLPSDRFSAERTGGSVSTLTIQRTQQEDSAVYLCASSQDRGHYEQYFGPGTRLTVT.

The chain recombines TRBV6-5 with TRBJ2-7, with D perhaps matching TRBD2 (5 bases). This CDR3 has 14 amino acids. Germline V gene lookup returns CDR1 MNHEY and CDR2 SVGAGI. Trimming cost V 5 bases and J 5 bases, with 16 bases left between them. The CDR3 loop reads CASSQRIPDDEQYF. In DNA, the CDR3 is TGTGCCAGCAGTCAGCGGATACCCGACGACGAGCAGTACTTC.

V usage is TRBV28 and J usage is TRBJ1-2; D is unclear. V lost 2 bases to trimming and J lost 8 bases, with 9 bases between them. From germline, CDR1 is MDHEN and CDR2 SYDVKM. The CDR3 runs 12 residues. CDR3: CASSLMGLGYTF. CDR3 sequence (DNA): TGTGCCAGCAGTTTAATGGGATTGGGCTACACCTTC.

This sequence joins TRBV11-2 and TRBJ2-3, with 9 nucleotides matching TRBD2. Trimming cost V 0 bases and J 0 bases; bases outside gene matches: 1. The CDR3 sequence is 16 residues long. The germline gives CDR1 SGHAT, CDR2 FQNNGV. CDR3 DNA: TGTGCCAGCAGCTTAGAGACTAGCGGAAGCACAGATACGCAGTATTTT. It translates to CASSLETSGSTDTQYF.

The V and J genes are TRBV18 and TRBJ1-4; D not resolved. Germline CDR1 and CDR2: KGHSH and LQKENI. V was cut by 3 bases and J by 5 bases, with 10 bases left in between. The CDR3 extends over 14 amino acids. In nucleotides, the CDR3 is TGTGCCAGCTCACCTTCAGGACGAAATGAAAAACTGTTTTTT. Its protein product is CASSPSGRNEKLFF.

The V gene is TRBV21-1, the J gene TRBJ1-5. TRBV21-1 is a pseudogene segment. The CDR3 runs to 16 residues. The CDR3 DNA follows: TGTGCCAGCAGCTCCCTGAAAAGGGGAGAAAGTCAGCCCCAGCATTTT. Protein sequence: CASSSLKRGESQPQHF.